This TCR beta chain derives from a study of cytomegalovirus exposure and HLA in healthy donors (dated by TCRdb to the late 2010s). Looking at the study overall: An earlier analysis of approximately 640 of the donors reported about 290 Gb of sequence data and 100 million to 140 million unique TCR beta sequences from 150 million to 200 million T cells. About 310 gigabases of sequencing data and approximately 85 million unique TCR sequences were included in an early release covering roughly 700 HLA-typed donors. Among the approximately 400 genotyped donors, around 81% belonged to the genetic ancestry cluster associated with self-reported Caucasian donors. The aim of the study was to test whether cataloging public T cell receptors could identify signatures of past pathogen exposure. The T cell repertoires of 670 or so subjects were profiled by immunosequencing and related to cytomegalovirus serostatus. A separate validation cohort of more than 100 different subjects was used in addition to the roughly 700-subject first cohort. To predict cytomegalovirus infection status, the study combined high-throughput TCR immunosequencing, statistical association of individual TCRs with disease status, and machine learning. A later analysis re-analyzed previously published TCR beta repertoires from approximately 700 donors and added high-resolution HLA genotyping to study TCR occurrence patterns. The later analysis used no new phenotypic data to find candidate immune exposures, relying instead on TCR beta sequences and their occurrence across donors. In an earlier analysis of 500 to 650 of the donors, high-throughput TCR beta sequencing was used to judge whether each TCR beta V gene segment behaved as functional or pseudogenic. Alongside the repertoire data, information on donor age, sex, ethnicity and CMV serostatus was compiled. In a later genetic analysis, genome-wide SNP genotypes for about 60% of the 666 donors were used, and that subset was treated as a discovery cohort. All discovery cohort repertoires had been generated on a single sequencing platform. Class I and class II HLA loci were covered by the typing at four-digit resolution. The number of typed donors differed by locus: about 620-640 for A, B, C, DRB1 and DQB1; approximately 530 for DQA1; 606 for DPA1; and approximately 450 for DPB1. A handful of DR-DQ haplotypes were handled as single units for association and clustering because linkage in the cohort was strong. On average, about 200,000 unique TCR beta nucleotide sequences were sequenced per donor among a few hundred genotyped donors of the cohort, with 15% to 20% of those sequences being non-productive.

As regards this clone: The clone's antigen remains unknown. No much larger clone is present one base from it, and per-base qualities are unavailable.

The library relied on the immunoSEQ multiplex PCR assay. For the multiplex PCR, a mixture combining 60 forward primers for TCR Vbeta segments and 13 reverse primers for TCR Jbeta segments was used. A multiplex PCR assay on genomic DNA amplified the CDR3 region of rearranged TCR beta genes. The amplified TCR beta libraries were sequenced on the Illumina HiSeq System as 87-base-pair reads. In the original analysis: A later analysis tallied roughly 80 million unique TCR beta chains across the 700 or so repertoires, and roughly 11 million of those chains were shared by two or more donors. Raw reads were error-corrected and collapsed into unique sequences with a nearest-neighbor algorithm that merged closely related sequences to remove PCR and sequencing errors. V, D and J gene segments were assigned by aligning CDR3 sequences to IMGT reference sequences. For a sequence to be retained, a match of at least six nucleotides was required to both a V gene segment and a J gene segment. A rearrangement counted as productive if the CDR3 had no stop codons and remained in frame with V and J, and every other rearrangement counted as non-productive. Following IMGT convention, CDR3 was defined as the stretch from the second conserved V-encoded cysteine to the conserved J-encoded phenylalanine. Sequences without an unambiguous match to a single V gene segment were excluded from the earlier analysis of about 630 of the donors. In an earlier analysis of several hundred of the donors, V segments were called functional above 56.7% productive rearrangements and were called segregating when the between-donor standard deviation exceeded 5%. To diagnose cytomegalovirus status from the catalog of TCR beta chain sequences, a statistical classification framework was built. V and J gene assignment, in a later analysis, came from comparing TCR nucleotide sequences with IMGT/GENE-DB human TR gene sequences. The TCRdist pipeline was used in a later analysis to assign CDR3 sequences and most-parsimonious VDJ recombination scenarios. In a later analysis, each TCR beta chain was defined by its CDR3 amino acid sequence together with its V-gene family, and reads lacking a unique V-gene family were excluded. A later analysis removed over 500 highly shared, low-generation-probability nucleotide sequences to deal with suspected cross-contamination and a sequencing artifact. For each public chain, a later analysis derived a clonal expansion index from normalized ranks of inferred template counts within each repertoire. In a later analysis, generation probabilities were computed with a VDJ recombination model fitted to out-of-frame rearrangements, and the resulting probabilities were checked against IGoR. In a later analysis, TCR-TCR, TCR-HLA and TCR-CMV co-occurrence was scored with hypergeometric tests, and a repertoire-size bias correction was applied to TCR pairs. To estimate false discovery rates, a later analysis permuted the HLA or CMV assignments 20 times. A later analysis grouped co-occurring TCRs with DBSCAN, adding TCRdist sequence similarity when clustering within HLA-allele-positive subsets. For co-occurrence clustering, repertoires with fewer than 30,000 or more than 120,000 public chains were excluded, along with five or six repertoires with anomalous nucleotide sharing. Not all clones reach the TCRdb copy of this immuneACCESS table, which keeps in-frame sequences only. Checked studies attribute under half of the gap to unresolved V genes and leave the rest unexplained. That table gives V, J and clone size, and the DNA gave D and trimming. For this sample the table gives 180,000 or so clones, of which 65% to 90% were detected only once. The ten largest clones capture approximately 0.31% of the sample.

Findings and caveats that apply to the study as a whole: In an earlier analysis of several hundred of the donors, most TCR beta V segments were observed in productive rearrangements about 87% or about 30% of the time, broadly matching IMGT annotations. Assigning TCR associations to individual alleles was difficult when HLA alleles, especially DR and DQ, strongly co-occurred. A further reported finding was that TCR beta sequences accurately predicted the HLA-A and HLA-B alleles for most subjects in the first cohort. The study listed 150 to 200 TCR beta chains as associated with cytomegalovirus. A later analysis found that most CMV-associated TCR beta chains appeared HLA-restricted, with HLA associations seemingly driven largely by CMV exposure. Roughly 17 rarely observed V segments, including chromosome 9 orphons, were excluded from the earlier analysis of about 610 of the donors because counts were too low. The authors suggested that the approach could potentially be generalized to other disease states and immunological phenotypes. An association between a missense DCLRE1C variant and V-gene and J-gene trimming of TCR beta chains was found in a later genetic analysis and replicated in an independent cohort. A group of highly shared sequence variants was considered likely to be a technical artifact of the sequencing pipeline. Because HLA typing was unavailable for some donors at each locus, only the typed subset was used in association tests. CMV serostatus was the only immune exposure information available for the cohort. In a later analysis, some 17,000 TCR beta sequences were associated with specific HLA alleles at a false discovery rate of 0.05. In a later analysis, TCR association rates were found to vary across HLA loci, with the most associated TCRs seen for DRB1 alleles and the fewest for HLA-C alleles. In a later analysis, HLA-associated TCR beta chains were found to be more clonally expanded and to have lower generation probabilities than equally common non-associated chains. According to a later analysis, parvovirus B19, influenza, CMV and Epstein-Barr virus appeared linked to several top co-occurrence clusters. A few of the identified cytomegalovirus-associated TCR beta chains were confirmed in vitro to be specific for cytomegalovirus antigens. Most TCR sequences were seen in very few donors, while some public TCRs were found in many individuals. Cytomegalovirus status was reported to be diagnosed by the classifier with high specificity and sensitivity in both the original and validation cohorts. Sequencing depth was assumed to be roughly uniform across donors in the presence/absence analyses, though that assumption may not hold. Compared with the approximately 600-donor mean, donors in an Asian-associated ancestry cluster had fewer N-insertions in productive TCRs, according to a later genetic analysis. The cohort was sequenced for TCR beta chains only, and without alpha or paired-chain data the features that could be detected were limited. The 87-base-pair reads could not distinguish some IMGT-functional V segments, including TRBV6-2 and TRBV6-3, so those segments were excluded. Linkage disequilibrium might explain the correlated functional status among segregating V segments, but an unknown experimental factor could not be excluded.

The cohort comprised some 730 healthy bone marrow donors. At the time of sampling, all cohort members were nominally healthy, though unrecorded immune exposures were likely present. The donor was CMV seronegative and was included in the group of 352 seronegative cohort members. A peripheral blood sample was provided by each donor, and peripheral blood mononuclear cells were used for TCR beta sequencing. The Qiagen DNeasy Blood Extraction Kit was used to extract genomic DNA from the blood cell samples. The CDR3 runs 16 amino acids, cysteine and phenylalanine included. Only the CDR3 DNA is retained, 48 bases long and in frame from the first base. Trimming at the junction amounts to 2 bases on V and 0 bases on J, and the germline ends lie 13 bases apart. The germline V gene sets CDR1 to SNHLY and CDR2 to FYNNEI.

The rearranged chain carries TRBV2 and TRBJ1-1; TRBD1 is possibly the D segment (5 matching bases). This sequence was found in a woman aged 25 to 45 in good health and CMV-seronegative. The sample taken for sequencing was PBMCs. The nucleotides read TGTGCCAGCAGTGAAAGTGGGGGGAGTATGAACACTGAAGCTTTCTTT. The resulting protein is CASSESGGSMNTEAFF. When the CDR3 is completed using the reference TRBV2 and TRBJ1-1 genes on either side, the full variable domain is EPEVTQTPSHQVTQMGQEVILRCVPISNHLYFYWYRQILGQKVEFLVSFYNNEISEKSEIFDDQFSVERPDGSNFTLKIRSTKLEDSAMYFCASSESGGSMNTEAFFGQGTRLTVV.